This is a list of T cell receptor beta chains from one sample in a study of beta chain features in type 1 diabetes. Generated by immunoSEQ multiplex PCR, the TCRdb table keeps only in-frame clones and is missing some. Of over 350,000 clones detected, approximately 16% appear once; the ten largest clones hold roughly 0.017%. Sequencing input: naive CD4+ T cells from blood. The receptor source for this set is a woman in her late teens or twenties in good health. CDR3s include the opening cysteine and the closing phenylalanine or tryptophan. A D gene is named only where the DNA matches it firmly. Some rows mark clone size as missing; the rest say once, few, many or name a class of expanded clone.

>.|14|TRBV6-5|.|TRBJ1-1
CASSPGGANTEAFF
TGTGCCAGCAGCCCCGGGGGGGCGAACACTGAAGCTTTCTTT
>.|17|TRBV4-1|TRBD2|TRBJ2-4
CASSPTSRTSGENIQYF
TGCGCCAGCAGCCCGACCTCTAGGACTAGCGGGGAGAACATTCAGTACTTC
>once|16|TRBV7-3|.|TRBJ2-3
CASSSGLGGWTDTQYF
TGTGCCAGCAGCTCAGGACTAGGGGGGTGGACAGATACGCAGTATTTT
>.|13|TRBV6-1|.|TRBJ2-5
CASSERRQETQYF
TGTGCCAGCAGTGAAAGGCGGCAAGAGACCCAGTACTTC
>.|14|TRBV28|.|TRBJ2-2
CASSSGGGTGELFF
TGTGCCAGCAGTTCAGGTGGAGGCACCGGGGAGCTGTTTTTT
>.|16|TRBV4-1|.|TRBJ1-4
CASSQDGGGANEKLFF
TGCGCCAGCAGCCAAGATGGGGGGGGAGCTAATGAAAAACTGTTTTTT
>few|13|TRBV9|.|TRBJ2-2
CASSALDTGELFF
TGTGCCAGCAGCGCACTCGATACCGGGGAGCTGTTTTTT
>few|15|TRBV23-1|TRBD1|TRBJ1-2
CASSHSGQDADGYTF
TGCGCCAGCAGTCATTCGGGACAGGACGCGGATGGCTACACCTTC
>.|16|TRBV5-4|TRBD1|TRBJ2-3
CASSRGTGRRTDTQYF
TGTGCCAGCAGCCGGGGGACAGGCAGACGCACAGATACGCAGTATTTT
>.|14|TRBV30|TRBD2|TRBJ2-3
CAWSPSGNWDTQYF
TGTGCCTGGAGCCCTAGCGGGAATTGGGATACGCAGTATTTT
>few|15|TRBV4-3|TRBD2|TRBJ2-1
CASSLGTSGDNEQFF
TGCGCCAGCAGCCTAGGGACTAGCGGGGACAATGAGCAGTTCTTC
>few|15|TRBV9|TRBD2|TRBJ2-3
CASSVVAGETDTQYF
TGTGCCAGCAGCGTAGTAGCGGGAGAAACAGATACGCAGTATTTT
>few|14|TRBV7-2|TRBD2|TRBJ2-7
CASSLRSSGNEQYF
TGTGCCAGCAGCTTACGGTCTAGCGGGAACGAGCAGTACTTC
>.|13|TRBV29-1|.|TRBJ2-7
CSVERAGSYEQYF
TGCAGCGTTGAAAGGGCAGGGTCCTACGAGCAGTACTTC
>few|16|TRBV19|TRBD2|TRBJ2-1
CASSSLAGGPDNEQFF
TGTGCCAGTAGTTCCCTAGCGGGAGGGCCAGACAATGAGCAGTTCTTC
>.|15|TRBV7-2|TRBD1|TRBJ2-5
CASSPRTGMVETQYF
TGTGCCAGCAGCCCCCGGACAGGGATGGTGGAGACCCAGTACTTC
>.|11|TRBV29-1|.|TRBJ2-7
CSVSGVYEQYF
TGCAGCGTGTCGGGTGTCTACGAGCAGTACTTC
>.|14|TRBV27|TRBD1|TRBJ2-7
CASSLRGLHYEQYF
TGTGCCAGCAGTTTAAGGGGGCTCCACTACGAGCAGTACTTC
>few|17|TRBV23-1|.|TRBJ2-1
CASIPMSGSAPYNEQFF
TGCGCCAGCATTCCAATGAGTGGGAGCGCTCCCTACAATGAGCAGTTCTTC
>few|13|TRBV7-2|TRBD2|TRBJ2-7
CASSFSGRHEQYF
TGTGCCAGCAGCTTTAGCGGGAGACACGAGCAGTACTTC
>.|15|TRBV28|TRBD2|TRBJ2-7
CASTTGGGPAYEQYF
TGTGCCAGCACCACCGGGGGGGGCCCAGCCTACGAGCAGTACTTC
>.|15|TRBV11-3|.|TRBJ2-1
CASSLDPTVYNEQFF
TGTGCCAGCAGCTTAGATCCGACAGTCTACAATGAGCAGTTCTTC
>.|14|TRBV7-2|.|TRBJ2-1
CASSLRLANNEQFF
TGTGCCAGCAGCTTAAGGCTAGCGAACAATGAGCAGTTCTTC
>few|11|TRBV18|.|TRBJ2-5
CASSQEETQYF
TGTGCCAGCTCTCAAGAGGAGACCCAGTACTTC
>.|16|TRBV2|TRBD2|TRBJ2-1
CASSDISFSGKNEQFF
TGTGCCAGCAGTGATATTTCGTTTAGCGGGAAGAATGAGCAGTTCTTC
>.|15|TRBV10-3|TRBD1|TRBJ2-1
CATFAGTGTPNEQFF
TGTGCCACGTTTGCGGGGACAGGGACCCCCAATGAGCAGTTCTTC
>few|15|TRBV28|.|TRBJ2-2
CASRPAPRNTGELFF
TGTGCCAGCAGGCCTGCCCCGAGGAACACCGGGGAGCTGTTTTTT
>many|13|TRBV30|.|TRBJ1-5
CAWSVQGNQPQHF
TGTGCCTGGAGTGTACAGGGCAATCAGCCCCAGCATTTT
>.|12|TRBV4-1|.|TRBJ2-1
CASSHKINEQFF
TGCGCCAGCAGCCATAAAATCAATGAGCAGTTCTTC
>few|13|TRBV6-1|.|TRBJ2-3
CASRTRTSDTQYF
TGTGCCAGCAGGACTCGTACCTCAGATACGCAGTATTTT
>few|14|TRBV9|TRBD1|TRBJ2-7
CASSPRTGSDEQYF
TGTGCCAGCAGCCCCCGGACAGGGAGCGACGAGCAGTACTTC
>few|16|TRBV25-1|.|TRBJ2-5
CASSEGLGALQETQYF
TGTGCCAGCAGTGAAGGTCTGGGCGCCCTCCAAGAGACCCAGTACTTC
>.|14|TRBV11-2|.|TRBJ1-4
CASSSPNREGKLFF
TGTGCCAGCAGCTCCCCGAACCGGGAGGGGAAACTGTTTTTT
>.|15|TRBV5-1|TRBD1|TRBJ2-7
CASSDGQGSSYEQYF
TGCGCCAGCAGCGACGGACAGGGTTCCTCCTACGAGCAGTACTTC
>.|13|TRBV11-2|.|TRBJ1-1
CASSATGSTEAFF
TGTGCCAGCAGCGCAACAGGGAGCACTGAAGCTTTCTTT
>few|14|TRBV18|TRBD1|TRBJ1-5
CASSETGGYQPQHF
TGTGCCAGCTCAGAGACAGGGGGCTATCAGCCCCAGCATTTT
>few|12|TRBV6-6|.|TRBJ1-4
CASSRGDEKLFF
TGTGCCAGCAGCAGGGGAGATGAAAAACTGTTTTTT
>.|16|TRBV7-8|.|TRBJ2-4
CASSLGTGKGKNIQYF
TGTGCCAGCAGCTTAGGGACGGGGAAAGGCAAAAACATTCAGTACTTC
>.|11|TRBV2|.|TRBJ2-7
CASSDTYEQYF
TGTGCCAGCAGTGATACCTACGAGCAGTACTTC
>.|14|TRBV9|TRBD2|TRBJ2-1
CASSPGTSGNEQFF
TGTGCCAGCAGTCCCGGGACTAGCGGCAATGAGCAGTTCTTC
>.|15|TRBV7-9|TRBD1|TRBJ2-3
CASRWTGGMSDTQYF
TGTGCCAGCAGATGGACAGGGGGCATGTCAGATACGCAGTATTTT
>few|13|TRBV25-1|.|TRBJ2-4
CASSAFEGDIQYF
TGTGCCAGCAGTGCCTTCGAAGGGGATATTCAGTACTTC
>.|15|TRBV5-4|TRBD2|TRBJ2-1
CASSSGLAGYNEQFF
TGTGCCAGCAGCTCGGGACTAGCGGGGTACAATGAGCAGTTCTTC
>.|16|TRBV4-2|TRBD2|TRBJ2-1
CASSQERGGRANEQFF
TGTGCCAGCAGCCAAGAACGGGGCGGGAGGGCCAATGAGCAGTTCTTC
>few|14|TRBV29-1|.|TRBJ1-1
CSVMTGYLNTEAFF
TGCAGCGTGATGACTGGATACTTGAACACTGAAGCTTTCTTT
>.|14|TRBV5-1|.|TRBJ2-7
CASSPKPGGYEQYF
TGCGCCAGCAGCCCGAAACCCGGGGGCTACGAGCAGTACTTC
>few|14|TRBV15|.|TRBJ1-4
CATSRGQGNEKLFF
TGTGCCACCAGCAGAGGCCAGGGTAATGAAAAACTGTTTTTT
>.|12|TRBV5-1|.|TRBJ2-3
CASSFFPDTQYF
TGCGCCAGCAGCTTTTTCCCGGATACGCAGTATTTT
>.|11|TRBV20-1|.|TRBJ2-5
CSEASEETQYF
TGCAGTGAAGCGAGCGAAGAGACCCAGTACTTC
>.|14|TRBV30|TRBD2|TRBJ2-2
CAWRLAANTGELFF
TGTGCCTGGAGACTAGCGGCGAACACCGGGGAGCTGTTTTTT
>few|11|TRBV28|.|TRBJ2-1
CASSLRNEQFF
TGTGCCAGCAGCCTCCGCAATGAGCAGTTCTTC
>once|17|TRBV7-2|TRBD1|TRBJ2-4
CASSWIYRGLAKNIQYF
TGTGCCAGCAGCTGGATTTACAGGGGATTAGCCAAAAACATTCAGTACTTC
>.|15|TRBV27|TRBD2|TRBJ2-4
CASSPGTSERNIQYF
TGTGCCAGCAGTCCCGGGACTAGCGAGAGAAACATTCAGTACTTC
>.|11|TRBV13|.|TRBJ1-1
CASTLNTEAFF
TGTGCCAGCACGTTAAACACTGAAGCTTTCTTT
>few|21|TRBV14|TRBD1|TRBJ2-1
CASSQDPPGQGFLRSYNEQFF
TGTGCCAGCAGCCAAGATCCTCCGGGACAGGGCTTCCTTCGCTCCTACAATGAGCAGTTCTTC
>.|14|TRBV7-9|.|TRBJ2-1
CASSLSGFYNEQFF
TGTGCCAGCAGCTTATCGGGTTTCTACAATGAGCAGTTCTTC
>few|16|TRBV2|.|TRBJ2-3
CASSVRAGPSTDTQYF
TGTGCCAGCAGTGTCCGGGCAGGGCCCAGCACAGATACGCAGTATTTT
>few|14|TRBV19|TRBD1|TRBJ1-1
CASSIQGAVTEAFF
TGTGCCAGTAGTATTCAGGGGGCAGTGACTGAAGCTTTCTTT
>few|15|TRBV7-2|TRBD2|TRBJ2-3
CASSLVTSLTDTQYF
TGTGCCAGCAGCTTAGTGACTAGCCTCACAGATACGCAGTATTTT